A selection of T cell receptor beta chains follows, all from one sample in a study of shared clonotypes between healthy human individuals. Assay: immunoSEQ multiplex PCR; the TCRdb copy retains only in-frame clones and omits some. The sample carries about 300,000 clones, about 74% recorded once. Sequences were obtained from memory CD4+ T cells sorted from blood. The receptors derive from a young man in good health. Each CDR3 is given with its conserved first and last residue. The D gene is left open where the match is weak. Not all rows give a size; the values are once, few, many and, for expanded clones, a class.

j_call: TRBJ1-5
d_call: -
v_call: TRBV28
clone_size: -
cdr3_nt: TGTGCCAGCAGTTTGATAGGGGAGATCCAGCCCCAGCATTTT
cdr3_aa: CASSLIGEIQPQHF

j_call: TRBJ1-1
d_call: -
v_call: TRBV28
clone_size: -
cdr3_nt: TGTGCCAGCAGTTTACTTAGGACTGAAGCTTTCTTT
cdr3_aa: CASSLLRTEAFF

j_call: TRBJ2-7
d_call: -
v_call: TRBV28
clone_size: -
cdr3_nt: TGTGCCAGCAGTCTCCGAGGGTACGAGCAGTACTTC
cdr3_aa: CASSLRGYEQYF

j_call: TRBJ1-1
d_call: TRBD1
v_call: TRBV4-1
clone_size: -
cdr3_nt: TGCGCCAGCAGCTCAGGACAGGGGTGGACTGAAGCTTTCTTT
cdr3_aa: CASSSGQGWTEAFF

j_call: TRBJ2-7
d_call: TRBD1
v_call: TRBV10-1
clone_size: -
cdr3_nt: TGCGCCAGCAGCCTGGACAGGGCCTCCGAGCAGTACTTC
cdr3_aa: CASSLDRASEQYF

j_call: TRBJ2-2
d_call: TRBD1
v_call: TRBV5-4
clone_size: -
cdr3_nt: TGTGCCAGCAGCTTGGCGGGACAGGGGTCCTCCGGGGAGCTGTTTTTT
cdr3_aa: CASSLAGQGSSGELFF

j_call: TRBJ1-1
d_call: -
v_call: TRBV27
clone_size: -
cdr3_nt: TGTGCCAGCAGTCCTCGTTTTACGGGCCAGAACACTGAAGCTTTCTTT
cdr3_aa: CASSPRFTGQNTEAFF

j_call: TRBJ2-3
d_call: TRBD2
v_call: TRBV5-4
clone_size: -
cdr3_nt: TGTGCCAGCAGCTTAGGGACTAGGGTGGCAGATACGCAGTATTTT
cdr3_aa: CASSLGTRVADTQYF

j_call: TRBJ1-1
d_call: -
v_call: TRBV7-2
clone_size: -
cdr3_nt: TGTGCCAGCAGCTCTCGTCCACCCCTGGGCGGAAACACTGAAGCTTTCTTT
cdr3_aa: CASSSRPPLGGNTEAFF

j_call: TRBJ2-3
d_call: -
v_call: TRBV5-1
clone_size: -
cdr3_nt: TGCGCCAGCAGACTAGCAGCTAGCACAGATACGCAGTATTTT
cdr3_aa: CASRLAASTDTQYF

j_call: TRBJ2-1
d_call: -
v_call: TRBV16
clone_size: -
cdr3_nt: TGTGCCAGCAGCCAATCGTTTCTAGCGACTTACAATGAGCAGTTCTTC
cdr3_aa: CASSQSFLATYNEQFF

j_call: TRBJ2-3
d_call: -
v_call: TRBV4-3
clone_size: -
cdr3_nt: TGCGCCAGCAGCCAAGATGGCAGGGCCGGAGATACGCAGTATTTT
cdr3_aa: CASSQDGRAGDTQYF

j_call: TRBJ2-7
d_call: -
v_call: TRBV11-2
clone_size: once
cdr3_nt: TGTGCCAGCACTCTAGGGGCCGGAATCTACGAGCAGTACTTC
cdr3_aa: CASTLGAGIYEQYF

j_call: TRBJ2-7
d_call: TRBD2
v_call: TRBV7-8
clone_size: -
cdr3_nt: TGTGCCAGCAGGTTGGGAGGGAGTCTAGGATCCGAGCAGTACTTC
cdr3_aa: CASRLGGSLGSEQYF

j_call: TRBJ2-5
d_call: TRBD2
v_call: TRBV11-3
clone_size: once
cdr3_nt: TGTGCCAGCAGCTATCTAGCGGGAGGACAAGAGACCCAGTACTTC
cdr3_aa: CASSYLAGGQETQYF

j_call: TRBJ2-3
d_call: TRBD2
v_call: TRBV7-3
clone_size: -
cdr3_nt: TGTGCCAGCGGGCGGGACTATTCAGATACGCAGTATTTT
cdr3_aa: CASGRDYSDTQYF

j_call: TRBJ2-4
d_call: -
v_call: TRBV11-2
clone_size: -
cdr3_nt: TGTGCCAGCAGCTTATTGGAGGACATTCAGTACTTC
cdr3_aa: CASSLLEDIQYF

j_call: TRBJ1-5
d_call: -
v_call: TRBV14
clone_size: -
cdr3_nt: TGTGCCAGCAGCCAATATAGCAATCAGCCCCAGCATTTT
cdr3_aa: CASSQYSNQPQHF

j_call: TRBJ2-3
d_call: TRBD1
v_call: TRBV19
clone_size: -
cdr3_nt: TGTGCCAGTAGTATAGGCCTCCGGGACAGGGGAAAATTCGGCGCCACAGATACGCAGTATTTT
cdr3_aa: CASSIGLRDRGKFGATDTQYF

j_call: TRBJ2-2
d_call: -
v_call: TRBV7-9
clone_size: -
cdr3_nt: TGTGCCAGCAGCTACCATAGCAGCACCGGGGAGCTGTTTTTT
cdr3_aa: CASSYHSSTGELFF

j_call: TRBJ2-1
d_call: -
v_call: TRBV11-2
clone_size: once
cdr3_nt: TGTGCCAGCAGCTTATCCCTGGAGGGACTTGAGCAGTTCTTC
cdr3_aa: CASSLSLEGLEQFF

j_call: TRBJ2-5
d_call: -
v_call: TRBV5-1
clone_size: -
cdr3_nt: TGCGCCAGCAGCTTCGAAGGTTATGAGACCCAGTACTTC
cdr3_aa: CASSFEGYETQYF

j_call: TRBJ2-3
d_call: -
v_call: TRBV6-1
clone_size: -
cdr3_nt: TGTGCCAGCAGCGAAACAGGGTCCGCGCAGTATTTT
cdr3_aa: CASSETGSAQYF

j_call: TRBJ1-5
d_call: -
v_call: TRBV5-1
clone_size: -
cdr3_nt: TGCGCCAGCAGCGCGGGTAACAGGGAGACAGAGCCCCAGCATTTT
cdr3_aa: CASSAGNRETEPQHF

j_call: TRBJ1-2
d_call: TRBD1
v_call: TRBV5-8
clone_size: few
cdr3_nt: TGTGCCAGCAGCCCCCCGTGGACAGGGGATGTCGGCTACACCTTC
cdr3_aa: CASSPPWTGDVGYTF

j_call: TRBJ2-1
d_call: -
v_call: TRBV7-8
clone_size: -
cdr3_nt: TGTGCCAGCAGCTCCTTCGGCCTTCTCATGGAGCAGTTCTTC
cdr3_aa: CASSSFGLLMEQFF

j_call: TRBJ1-3
d_call: -
v_call: TRBV28
clone_size: -
cdr3_nt: TGTGCCAGCAGCCATAATGGGGCTGGAAACACCATATATTTT
cdr3_aa: CASSHNGAGNTIYF

j_call: TRBJ1-3
d_call: -
v_call: TRBV27
clone_size: -
cdr3_nt: TGTGCCAGCAGTTTATCGCGTAGCTCTGGAAACACCATATATTTT
cdr3_aa: CASSLSRSSGNTIYF

j_call: TRBJ2-3
d_call: TRBD2
v_call: TRBV2
clone_size: -
cdr3_nt: TGTGCCAGTCTAGCGGGAGGGTCCGATACGCAGTATTTT
cdr3_aa: CASLAGGSDTQYF

j_call: TRBJ2-2
d_call: TRBD1
v_call: TRBV7-9
clone_size: -
cdr3_nt: TGTGCCAGCAGCCCCTCCCCCGGGACAGACAACACCGGGGAGCTGTTTTTT
cdr3_aa: CASSPSPGTDNTGELFF

j_call: TRBJ1-2
d_call: TRBD1
v_call: TRBV7-9
clone_size: -
cdr3_nt: TGTGCCAGCAGCAAACAGGGGGCTAACTATGGCTACACCTTC
cdr3_aa: CASSKQGANYGYTF

j_call: TRBJ1-1
d_call: -
v_call: TRBV6-5
clone_size: -
cdr3_nt: TGTGCCAGCAGTTTCGACAGGATTATGAACACTGAAGCTTTCTTT
cdr3_aa: CASSFDRIMNTEAFF

j_call: TRBJ2-2
d_call: TRBD1
v_call: TRBV5-1
clone_size: -
cdr3_nt: TGCGCCAGCAGCGCGACAGGGATGGAGCTGTTTTTT
cdr3_aa: CASSATGMELFF

j_call: TRBJ1-1
d_call: -
v_call: TRBV30
clone_size: -
cdr3_nt: TGTGCCGGTATACCCCAGGGATTTGGCACTGAAGCTTTCTTT
cdr3_aa: CAGIPQGFGTEAFF

j_call: TRBJ2-7
d_call: -
v_call: TRBV10-3
clone_size: -
cdr3_nt: TGTGCCATCAGTGAGAGTCTAGCGAGCTACGAGCAGTACTTC
cdr3_aa: CAISESLASYEQYF

j_call: TRBJ1-1
d_call: -
v_call: TRBV5-6
clone_size: -
cdr3_nt: TGTGCCAGCAGCTCTCCGGGAGACACTGAAGCTTTCTTT
cdr3_aa: CASSSPGDTEAFF

j_call: TRBJ1-4
d_call: TRBD1
v_call: TRBV7-2
clone_size: -
cdr3_nt: TGTGCCAGCAGCGCCGCCGGGACAGCGGGAGAAAAACTGTTTTTT
cdr3_aa: CASSAAGTAGEKLFF

j_call: TRBJ2-1
d_call: -
v_call: TRBV14
clone_size: -
cdr3_nt: TGTGCCAGCAGCCAATTAGGAGGGGGCAATGAGCAGTTCTTC
cdr3_aa: CASSQLGGGNEQFF

j_call: TRBJ2-5
d_call: -
v_call: TRBV5-4
clone_size: few
cdr3_nt: TGTGCCAGCAGATTGGACAGCCAAGAGACCCAGTACTTC
cdr3_aa: CASRLDSQETQYF

j_call: TRBJ2-1
d_call: TRBD1
v_call: TRBV6-1
clone_size: once
cdr3_nt: TGTGCCGGAAGTCTGGGACAGGGGTCCCATGAGCAGTTCTTC
cdr3_aa: CAGSLGQGSHEQFF

j_call: TRBJ2-7
d_call: TRBD2
v_call: TRBV7-2
clone_size: -
cdr3_nt: TGTGCCAGCAGCTTGGGCGGGAGTCCCCCGTACTACGAGCAGTACTTC
cdr3_aa: CASSLGGSPPYYEQYF

j_call: TRBJ2-7
d_call: -
v_call: TRBV5-5
clone_size: -
cdr3_nt: TGTGCCAGCAGCTTGGGGCCAGGGGCACCCTTCGACGAGCAGTACTTC
cdr3_aa: CASSLGPGAPFDEQYF

j_call: TRBJ2-3
d_call: -
v_call: TRBV5-1
clone_size: -
cdr3_nt: TGCGCCAGCAGCTTGGATCGGGGGAGCACAGATACGCAGTATTTT
cdr3_aa: CASSLDRGSTDTQYF

j_call: TRBJ2-7
d_call: -
v_call: TRBV18
clone_size: few
cdr3_nt: TGTGCCAGCTCGCGACCTCTTGACTATTCCTACGAGCAGTACTTC
cdr3_aa: CASSRPLDYSYEQYF

j_call: TRBJ2-4
d_call: -
v_call: TRBV28
clone_size: few
cdr3_nt: TGTGCCAGCCGCAAGATTCAGGAGAACATTCAGTACTTC
cdr3_aa: CASRKIQENIQYF

j_call: TRBJ1-6
d_call: -
v_call: TRBV7-2
clone_size: -
cdr3_nt: TGTGCCAGCAGCTTTCCTCCGTGGTCACCCCTCCACTTT
cdr3_aa: CASSFPPWSPLHF

j_call: TRBJ2-1
d_call: -
v_call: TRBV19
clone_size: few
cdr3_nt: TGTGCCAGTAGTATAGATTCCAGCGACCCCTACAATGAGCAGTTCTTC
cdr3_aa: CASSIDSSDPYNEQFF

j_call: TRBJ2-2
d_call: TRBD1
v_call: TRBV2
clone_size: once
cdr3_nt: TGTGCCAGCAGGGTGGACAGGGTAGGCACCGGGGAGCTGTTTTTT
cdr3_aa: CASRVDRVGTGELFF

j_call: TRBJ2-4
d_call: TRBD1
v_call: TRBV11-3
clone_size: -
cdr3_nt: TGTGCCAGCAGCTTAAGGACAGGGTCTCACATTCAGTACTTC
cdr3_aa: CASSLRTGSHIQYF

j_call: TRBJ2-3
d_call: TRBD2
v_call: TRBV5-1
clone_size: -
cdr3_nt: TGCGCCAGCAGCTGGGGTTTGGCGGGAGAGATCACGCAGTATTTT
cdr3_aa: CASSWGLAGEITQYF